This TCR beta chain was recorded in a study of OX40 agonist ivuxolimab in advanced cancers. About the study: The dose-escalation group included hepatocellular carcinoma, melanoma, renal cell carcinoma and head and neck cancer. Study observations and caveats: Part of the nonresponder group also had normalized T-cell clonal expansion that was low.

Repertoires were generated with immunoSEQ multiplex PCR, while TCRdb's copy carries only in-frame clones and drops some. The table shows tens of thousands of clones, with about 89% occurring only once. No patient had autoimmune disease or received systemic immunosuppression. The CDR3 sequence is 15 residues long. Germline V gene data show CDR1 as SGHVS and CDR2 as FQNEAQ. V was pared by 0 bases and J by 2 bases, with 11 bases between. Concerning this clone: Its antigen is unknown.

This chain links TRBV7-8 with TRBJ2-7; possibly TRBD1 for D (5 bases). The specimen comprised CD4+ or CD8+ T cells sorted from blood, sampled in a trial of the OX40 agonist ivuxolimab. The clonotype originates from an adult with an advanced solid tumor such as melanoma, head and neck, liver or kidney cancer. The CDR3 protein is CASSLAEQGTYEQYF. CDR3 sequence (DNA): TGTGCCAGCAGCTTAGCCGAGCAGGGTACCTACGAGCAGTACTTC. The entire variable domain, with the rest obtained from reference TRBV7-8 and TRBJ2-7, is as follows: GAGVSQSPRYKVAKRGQDVALRCDPISGHVSLFWYQQALGQGPEFLTYFQNEAQLDKSGLPSDRFFAERPEGSVSTLKIQRTQQEDSAVYLCASSLAEQGTYEQYFGPGTRLTVT.